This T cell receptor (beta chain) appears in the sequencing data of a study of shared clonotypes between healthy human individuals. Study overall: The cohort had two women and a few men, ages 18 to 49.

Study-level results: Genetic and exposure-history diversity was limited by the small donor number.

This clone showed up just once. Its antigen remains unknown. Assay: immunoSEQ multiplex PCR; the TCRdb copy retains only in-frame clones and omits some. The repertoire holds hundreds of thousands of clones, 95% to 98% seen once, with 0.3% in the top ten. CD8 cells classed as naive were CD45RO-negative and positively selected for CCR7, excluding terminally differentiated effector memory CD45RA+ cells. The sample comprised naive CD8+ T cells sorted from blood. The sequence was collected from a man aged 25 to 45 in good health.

The CDR3 protein is CASSMPRVGQVADTQYF. The CDR3 coding sequence is TGTGCCAGCAGCATGCCTAGGGTAGGGCAAGTGGCAGATACGCAGTATTTT. The chain combines TRBV7-6 with TRBJ2-3; D uncertain. V lost 5 bases to trimming and J lost 4 bases, with 22 bases between them. The length of the CDR3 is 17 residues. Germline-derived CDR1 and CDR2 are SGHVS and FNYEAQ.